This note documents a single T cell receptor (beta chain) sequence. Its target antigen remains unknown. Per-base qualities were not stored, and no clone one base away is much larger. The data derive from a study of regulatory T cells in long-lasting Graves disease (dated by TCRdb to 2020 to 2023). Concerning the study at large: Persistent Graves' disease was defined as antithyroid drug treatment for over 5 years with persistently positive TSH receptor autoantibodies. In the clinical cohort, patients with persistent Graves' disease had used antithyroid drugs for an average of roughly 10 years. The study took place in China and was registered as a clinical trial. A total of 33 samples underwent TCR sequencing: about 13 from persistent and about 20 from newly diagnosed Graves' disease patients. Peripheral blood TCR sequencing and RNA sequencing compared persistent Graves' disease patients with newly diagnosed Graves' disease patients.

Per the publication, the time point label means: persistent/refractory GD, antithyroid drugs over 5 years with positive TRAb. RNA was extracted from PBMCs in TRIzol for both TCR sequencing and RNA sequencing. The diagnosis of Graves' disease was made according to American Thyroid Association guidelines. The patients came from an endocrinology department in Xi'an, China. Each patient gave approximately 10 milliliters of peripheral blood, collected in an EDTA anticoagulant tube. Ficoll Paque Plus density gradient separation was used to isolate PBMCs, and no further T cell sorting was done. An Agilent 2100 Bioanalyzer and agarose gel were used to assess RNA quality, and a NanoDrop 2000 was used to measure RNA concentration. V gives up 8 bases and J gives up 5 bases, and the segment between their germline ends measures 15 bases. The CDR3 spans 13 residues, from the cysteine through the phenylalanine. The retained sequence is limited to the CDR3, 39 bases, with the frame set at the first base. The germline V gene yields MNHNS for CDR1 and SASEGT for CDR2.

Overall results and qualifications from the work: TRBV28, TRBJ1-2 and TRBJ2-5 were preferentially used in persistent disease, while TRBV20-1 and TRBJ2-1 were favored in newly diagnosed disease. As a limitation, the authors acknowledged that the small sample size may reduce accuracy. Compared with newly diagnosed patients, patients with persistent Graves' disease had lower TCR Shannon entropy and fewer highly expanded clones, which suggests clonal expansion. A larger number of public clonotypes was shared among persistent patients (approximately 3,000) than among newly diagnosed patients (around 970). Because the primary lesion, thyroid tissue, could not be accessed, the study looked at peripheral blood alone. Only the TCR beta chain was sequenced and analyzed.

Library creation used multiplex PCR. The instrument given in TCRdb is Illumina HiSeq 4000. To build TCR beta libraries, CDR3 regions were amplified by Arm-PCR using iRepertoire HTBI primers. Before sequencing, the PCR products went through gel purification. In the source study's methods: A total of 60 to 80 TRBV and 14 TRBJ segments were identified across samples and were used for gene usage analysis of CDR3 amino acid clonotypes. COPE and FqMerger were used to merge the filtered high-quality paired reads into contigs. Contigs were aligned with BLAST to IMGT TRBV, TRBD and TRBJ reference genes, and CDR3 was defined per IMGT. Any clonotype with a frequency above 0.1% was classified as a highly expanded clone. Shannon entropy was used to measure repertoire diversity, and the Gini coefficient was used to measure V-J evenness. A clonotype found in more than one individual was treated as public. The raw public data were reprocessed by TCRdb itself: fastp quality trimming at Q25, MiXCR clonotype calling, in-frame beta chains only. Rows matching on CDR3 protein sequence are summarized as one entry with the most common DNA and genes. The V and J calls reflect TCRdb's pipeline rather than the authors' work. The sample records around 340,000 distinct CDR3 sequences, about 18% of which are singletons. 25% to 35% of the sample comes from the top ten.

This specimen was peripheral blood mononuclear cells (PBMCs), taken when the disease was refractory, from a patient treated with antithyroid drugs. The chain uses TRBV6-1 and TRBJ1-1; confidence is insufficient to name the D gene. This TCR was sampled from a female donor with Graves disease. The CDR3 corresponds to CASGPFSGTEAFF. The sequenced DNA: TGTGCCAGCGGACCTTTCTCGGGTACTGAAGCTTTCTTT.